The clone carrying this T cell receptor beta chain is a singleton in its sample. The antigen remains undetermined. The protocol was immunoSEQ multiplex PCR, while the TCRdb copy is restricted to in-frame clones and leaves out a portion. In the table there are roughly 45,000 clones, approximately 84% of which are singletons. At baseline, cycle 4 day 1, and cycle 7 day 1, blood was sampled. This record comes from a study of OX40 agonist ivuxolimab in advanced cancers. Study findings and constraints: At 0.1 to 3.0 mg/kg and by week 6, CD4+ and CD8+ T cells in the blood had expanded clonally.

The CDR3 runs 15 residues. The germline V gene has CDR1 KGHSH and CDR2 LQKENI. Trimming removed 1 base from V and 3 bases from J; junction bases left unmatched: 4. This chain connects TRBV18 to TRBJ2-5; 8 bases are a match to TRBD1. The origin of this receptor is an adult with an advanced solid tumor such as melanoma, head and neck, liver or kidney cancer. Sequencing used CD4+ or CD8+ T cells sorted from blood, obtained in a trial of the OX40 agonist ivuxolimab. The DNA of the CDR3 is TGTGCCAGCTCACCACGGGACAGGCTGGAAGAGACCCAGTACTTC. Its protein is CASSPRDRLEETQYF.